The 32 T cell receptor beta chains given below trace back to one sample, sequenced in a study of relationships among human T cell subsets (dated by TCRdb to about 2010). For isolation of CD8+ cytotoxic T cells, negative selection was performed with anti-CD4 multisort beads, and positive selection with anti-CD8 beads was then performed. Library creation used multiplex PCR. TCRdb names 454 GS FLX as the instrument used. TCR alpha and beta CDR3 regions were amplified from mRNA by semiquantitative ARM-PCR. In ARM-PCR, tagged nested gene-specific primers were applied first, and communal superprimers then carried out the exponential amplification. TCRdb cleaned the public reads at Q25 with fastp, built clones with MiXCR and kept in-frame beta chains. Here each entry gathers all rows of one CDR3 protein and keeps the most common genes and DNA. This sample has some 5,000 distinct CDR3 sequences in its table, and around two thirds of those were observed once. The top ten clones comprise about three fifths of the sample.

The sequenced material came from CD8+ T cells sorted from blood. The receptors shown here come from a middle-aged man in good health.

The V gene is TRBV7-6, the J gene TRBJ2-5; possible D gene TRBD2, 5 bases. Germline CDR1 and CDR2: SGHVS and FNYEAQ. The CDR3 has 16 residues. With 1 base removed from V and 2 bases from J, the gap between germline ends came to 14 bases. CDR3 protein: CASSLGFGREQETQYF. CDR3 nucleotides: TGTGCCAGCAGCTTAGGATTCGGTCGGGAACAAGAGACCCAGTACTTC.

This chain joins TRBV2 and TRBJ2-1, with 10 bases fitting TRBD2. V lost 6 bases, J lost 2 bases, and 4 bases stayed unmatched. The CDR3 has 15 amino acids. The germline gives CDR1 SNHLY, CDR2 FYNNEI. CDR3 sequence (DNA): TGTGCCAGCAGATGGACTAGCGGCGCCTACAATGAGCAGTTCTTC. Translated: CASRWTSGAYNEQFF.

The chain recombines TRBV4-1 with TRBJ2-2; 11 bases are shared with TRBD2. Germline lookup yields CDR1 MGHRA and CDR2 YSYEKL. The CDR3 is 15 amino acids. The ends lost 4 bases at V and 6 bases at J; junction bases unmatched: 4. The DNA of the CDR3 is TGCGCCAGCAGCCTTCTAGCGGGAGGTTCCGGGGAGCTGTTTTTT. Translated: CASSLLAGGSGELFF.

CDR3 protein: CASSQEGGVGNNEQFF. In nucleotides, the CDR3 is TGTGCCAGCAGCCAAGAAGGCGGTGTTGGGAACAATGAGCAGTTCTTC. The chain combines TRBV4-2 with TRBJ2-1; no clear D. The length of the CDR3 is 16 residues. Trimming removed 0 bases from V and 5 bases from J, with 14 bases in between. Germline loops: CDR1 LGHNA, CDR2 YNFKEQ.

The chain is built from TRBV3-1 and TRBJ2-1; 8 bases line up with TRBD2. J gave up 0 bases and V 0 bases, and 10 bases lay outside the gene matches. The length of the CDR3 is 19 residues. The V gene's germline CDR1 is LGHDT and CDR2 YNNKEL (reference sequence). The CDR3 here is CASSQDPSGSPSSYNEQFF. CDR3 bases: TGTGCCAGCAGCCAAGACCCCAGCGGGAGCCCTAGCTCCTACAATGAGCAGTTCTTC.

The V and J genes are TRBV28 and TRBJ2-1; D gene unclear. V was trimmed by 3 bases and J by 3 bases, leaving 15 bases between them. The CDR3 has 16 amino acids. Per germline, CDR1 MDHEN and CDR2 SYDVKM. This CDR3 is CASSFRAQTVYNEQFF. CDR3 nucleotide sequence: TGTGCCAGCAGTTTCCGGGCTCAGACCGTCTACAATGAGCAGTTCTTC.

The table lists this clonotype with a few counts. The chain carries TRBV5-1 and TRBJ2-1, with TRBD2 matching 10 bases. Germline V CDR1 and CDR2: SGHRS, YFSETQ. This CDR3 has 16 residues. The J segment lost 7 bases and the V segment lost 1 base, leaving 8 bases of the junction unmatched. Written as DNA, the CDR3 is TGCGCCAGCAGCTTGTCGCTAGCGGGAGTGAGGAATGAGCAGTTCTTC. This gives the protein CASSLSLAGVRNEQFF.

In DNA, the CDR3 is TGTGCCAGCAGCTTACAGCTCTCCTACGAGCAGTACTTC. It encodes CASSLQLSYEQYF. The V gene is TRBV5-6, the J gene TRBJ2-7; unclear D gene. The V end lost 2 bases, the J end lost 0 bases, and 6 bases lay between the germline ends. This CDR3 has 13 residues. The germline V gene encodes CDR1 SGHDT and CDR2 YYEEEE.

The chain couples TRBV11-2 to TRBJ2-1; TRBD2 matches at 7 bases. V was pared by 5 bases and J by 9 bases, with 4 bases of the junction left unmatched. Germline V CDR1 and CDR2: SGHAT, FQNNGV. The CDR3 sequence is 12 residues long. CDR3 sequence reads: CASSPSGLEQFF. CDR3 nucleotides: TGTGCCAGCAGCCCTAGCGGCCTTGAGCAGTTCTTC.

This sequence joins TRBV4-1 and TRBJ2-1, with TRBD1 matching over 8 bases. Germline lookup yields CDR1 MGHRA and CDR2 YSYEKL. Unmatched junction bases numbered 9, after V lost 0 bases and J lost 2 bases. The CDR3 runs to 18 residues. CDR3 bases: TGCGCCAGCAGCCAAGAAGGCCCGACAGGGGTCCCCTACAATGAGCAGTTCTTC. Protein: CASSQEGPTGVPYNEQFF.

CDR3 sequence reads: CASSFGTGGSYEQYF. CDR3 in DNA: TGTGCCAGCAGCTTCGGGACAGGGGGATCCTACGAGCAGTACTTC. V gene TRBV11-2 combines with J gene TRBJ2-7; 11 bases map to TRBD1. The CDR3 covers 15 residues. The germline CDR1 and CDR2 sequences are SGHAT and FQNNGV. V trimming: 3 bases; J trimming: 1 base; junction bases outside the gene matches: 2.

J is TRBJ2-7 and V is TRBV27; D unclear. Deletions cut 0 bases from V and 5 bases from J, with 11 bases between. The CDR3 is 14 residues long. Germline CDR1 and CDR2: MNHEY and SMNVEV (reference sequence). CDR3 DNA: TGTGCCAGCAGTTTATCTGGGCTTACCAACGAGCAGTACTTC. Residues: CASSLSGLTNEQYF.

The rearrangement uses TRBV28 and TRBJ2-3; tentatively, D is TRBD1 (5 bases). Germline CDR1 and CDR2: MDHEN and SYDVKM. The CDR3 covers 16 residues. Deletions cut 2 bases from V and 0 bases from J, with 12 bases between. CDR3 region: CASSLTPGRSTDTQYF. In DNA, the CDR3 is TGTGCCAGCAGTTTAACCCCAGGGCGTAGCACAGATACGCAGTATTTT.

A few counts support this clonotype. This sequence joins TRBV29-1 and TRBJ2-1; TRBD2 matches at 7 bases. This CDR3 region has 14 residues. CDR1 and CDR2 (germline): SQVTM, ANQGSEA. Trimming at V came to 5 bases and at J to 7 bases, leaving 11 bases not matched to a gene. The CDR3 DNA is TGCAGCGTTCCTCCGGGCCTGGGGGGGAATGAGCAGTTCTTC. Translation gives CSVPPGLGGNEQFF.

The gene calls are TRBV29-1 and TRBJ1-2; D gene uncertain. The CDR3 totals 11 residues. Germline V gene data show CDR1 as SQVTM and CDR2 as ANQGSEA. The chain's CDR3 is CGYYGDYGYTF. In nucleotides, the CDR3 is TGCGGGTATTACGGGGACTATGGCTACACCTTC.

This clonotype has a handful of counts. CDR3 sequence: CASSLVGQAETQYF. The CDR3 nucleotides are TGTGCCAGCAGCTTGGTTGGTCAGGCGGAGACCCAGTACTTC. V gene TRBV11-1 combines with J gene TRBJ2-5; D uncertain. Germline V gene data show CDR1 as SGHAT and CDR2 as FQDESV (reference sequence). CDR3 length: 14 residues. V lost 3 bases, J lost 5 bases, and 13 bases lay in between.

The chain recombines TRBV11-2 with TRBJ2-1; D possibly corresponds to TRBD2 (5 bases). The CDR3 has 13 residues. Deletions cut 2 bases from V and 8 bases from J, with 10 bases between. Germline CDR1 SGHAT, CDR2 FQNNGV. DNA for the CDR3: TGTGCCAGCAGCTTAACTAGAGGCGATGAGCAGTTCTTC. It is translated as CASSLTRGDEQFF.

This chain joins TRBV6-6 and TRBJ1-3; no definite D call. V lost 4 bases to trimming and J lost 4 bases, with 8 bases between them. Germline V gene lookup returns CDR1 MNHNY and CDR2 SVGAGI (reference sequence). This CDR3 spans 13 amino acids. Here the CDR3 DNA reads TGTGCCAGCAGTTTGGACGGCGGAAACACCATATATTTT. Protein sequence: CASSLDGGNTIYF.

The CDR3 is CASQNREYYEQYF. DNA of the CDR3: TGTGCCAGCCAAAACAGGGAATACTACGAGCAGTACTTC. The chain employs TRBV6-1 and TRBJ2-7; D might be TRBD1 (6 bases). Germline V CDR1 and CDR2: MNHNS, SASEGT. CDR3 length: 13 residues. V was trimmed by 8 bases and J by 3 bases, leaving 14 bases between them.

This chain joins TRBV7-6 and TRBJ2-7, with 13 bases identical to TRBD2. The V and J ends lost 1 base and 6 bases, in that order; junction bases with no gene match: 3. Germline V gives CDR1 SGHVS, CDR2 FNYEAQ. The CDR3 loop spans 15 amino acids. CDR3 nucleotide sequence: TGTGCCAGCAGCTTAGGGACTAGCGGGAGTTCCGAGCAGTACTTC. Protein sequence: CASSLGTSGSSEQYF.

This chain connects TRBV11-2 to TRBJ2-1; D may match TRBD1 or TRBD2 (5 bases each). CDR3 length: 14 amino acids. V was cut by 4 bases and J by 3 bases, with 10 bases left in between. The germline V gene has CDR1 SGHAT and CDR2 FQNNGV. This CDR3 is CASSSRGNYNEQFF. The CDR3 bases are TGTGCCAGCAGCTCCCGGGGCAACTACAATGAGCAGTTCTTC.

The gene calls are TRBV28 and TRBJ2-5, with 8 bases fitting TRBD1. Per the germline V gene, CDR1 is MDHEN and CDR2 is SYDVKM. The V and J ends lost 5 bases and 4 bases, in that order; junction bases with no gene match: 12. This CDR3 contains 16 residues. The CDR3 region has the DNA TGTGCCAGCAGTGAAGCCCTGGACAGGGAGCGAGAGACCCAGTACTTC. Amino acids: CASSEALDRERETQYF.

This clonotype was picked up a small number of times. The genes are TRBV7-3 and TRBJ2-1, with a possible D match to TRBD2 (5 bases). The CDR3 has 15 residues. Trimming shortened V by 5 bases and J by 0 bases, and 11 bases separated the two germline ends. From germline, CDR1 is SGHTA and CDR2 FQGTGA. This CDR3 is CASSQSGGSYNEQFF. The DNA of the CDR3 is TGTGCCAGCAGCCAAAGCGGTGGCTCCTACAATGAGCAGTTCTTC.

This clonotype has a handful of counts. The V gene is TRBV11-2, the J gene TRBJ2-7; the D call may be TRBD1 or TRBD2 (6 bases each). V dropped 3 bases and J dropped 5 bases, with 17 bases sitting between them. Per germline, CDR1 SGHAT and CDR2 FQNNGV. This CDR3 spans 15 amino acids. CDR3 nucleotide sequence: TGTGCCAGCAGCTTCCGGGGGCGCGAGGTCCACGAGCAGTACTTC. Protein sequence: CASSFRGREVHEQYF.

The chain recombines TRBV11-1 with TRBJ2-2; no definite D call. This CDR3 has 14 amino acids. With 6 bases removed from V and 4 bases from J, the gap between germline ends came to 12 bases. Germline CDR1 is SGHAT and CDR2 is FQDESV (reference sequence). CDR3 in DNA: TGTGCCAGCAGTCTCGTGGGGATCACCGGGGAGCTGTTTTTT. It specifies CASSLVGITGELFF.

Notes on this clonotype: A read error may produce the germline difference seen at one junction end. CDR3 bases: TGTGCCGGCAGCCAAGGACAGGCGAACACTGAAGCTTTCTTT. This gives the protein CAGSQGQANTEAFF. This chain links TRBV12-3 or TRBV12-4 with TRBJ1-1; 7 bases fit TRBD1. This CDR3 region has 14 residues.

This clonotype was counted once. The chain links TRBV2 to TRBJ2-3; the D call may be TRBD1 or TRBD2 (5 bases each). Germline V gives CDR1 SNHLY, CDR2 FYNNEI. The length of the CDR3 is 13 residues. The CDR3 here is CATPRESTDTQYF. As DNA, the CDR3 is TGTGCGACGCCCAGGGAGAGCACAGATACGCAGTATTTT.

This clonotype was counted only a few times. The chain recombines TRBV29-1 with TRBJ2-7, with 8 bases fitting TRBD1. Germline lookup yields CDR1 SQVTM and CDR2 ANQGSEA. The CDR3 spans 13 residues. With 8 bases clipped from V and 4 bases from J, the junction kept 10 bases outside the gene matches. The CDR3 DNA reads as TGCAGCACGGGACAGGTGGACCCTTACGAGCAGTACTTC. This translates into CSTGQVDPYEQYF.

This clonotype has just a few counts. The genes are TRBV5-4 and TRBJ2-1; TRBD2 agrees at 8 bases. This CDR3 is 16 amino acids long. Per the germline V gene, CDR1 is SGHNT and CDR2 is YYREEE (reference sequence). Germline trimming cut 3 bases from V and 6 bases from J; bases unmatched to any gene: 11. The CDR3 loop reads CASSWGGLDIFNEQFF. The DNA for the CDR3 is TGTGCCAGCAGCTGGGGGGGACTAGACATCTTCAATGAGCAGTTCTTC. Filled out from reference TRBV5-4 and TRBJ2-1, the complete variable domain reads ETGVTQSPTHLIKTRGQQVTLRCSSQSGHNTVSWYQQALGQGPQFIFQYYREEENGRGNFPPRFSGLQFPNYSSELNVNALELDDSALYLCASSWGGLDIFNEQFFGPGTRLTVL.

V gene TRBV11-1 combines with J gene TRBJ2-1, with D possibly TRBD2 on 6 matching bases. Looked up from germline, CDR1 is SGHAT and CDR2 is FQDESV (reference sequence). Trimming took off 5 bases at V and 0 bases at J, with 14 bases between the two ends. CDR3 length equals 16 residues. CDR3 nucleotide sequence: TGTGCCAGCAGCCCCCTAGCGTTGAGCTCCTACAATGAGCAGTTCTTC. Its translation is CASSPLALSSYNEQFF. The full variable domain, with the rest looked up from reference TRBV11-1 and TRBJ2-1, is EAEVAQSPRYKITEKSQAVAFWCDPISGHATLYWYRQILGQGPELLVQFQDESVVDDSQLPKDRFSAERLKGVDSTLKIQPAELGDSAMYLCASSPLALSSYNEQFFGPGTRLTVL.

The rearrangement uses TRBV6-6 and TRBJ2-5; a possible D gene is TRBD1 (8 bases). CDR1 and CDR2 (germline): MNHNY, SVGAGI (reference sequence). The CDR3 has 15 residues. V lost 8 bases and J lost 0, with 16 bases in between. In DNA form, the CDR3 reads TGTGCCAGCCTGCCACAGGGGGGGTACCAAGAGACCCAGTACTTC. Translation: CASLPQGGYQETQYF.

The chain couples TRBV7-9 to TRBJ2-3; D gene unclear. Germline CDR1 SEHNR, CDR2 FQNEAQ (reference sequence). Trimming left V 8 bases short and J 4 bases short, with 10 bases between. The CDR3 length is 12 residues. CDR3: CASGVLADTQYF. CDR3 DNA sequence: TGTGCCAGCGGCGTTTTAGCAGATACGCAGTATTTT. Full variable domain (outside the CDR3, taken from reference TRBV7-9 and TRBJ2-3): DTGVSQNPRHKITKRGQNVTFRCDPISEHNRLYWYRQTLGQGPEFLTYFQNEAQLEKSRLLSDRFSAERPKGSFSTLEIQRTEQGDSAMYLCASGVLADTQYFGPGTRLTVL.